This TCR beta chain was recorded in a study of somatic mutations in cytotoxic T cells in rheumatoid arthritis. General study points: Clonality of CD8+ T cells, which was compared between rheumatoid arthritis patients and age-matched healthy controls, did not differ significantly. Rising age went with increasing CD8+ clonality in rheumatoid arthritis patients; healthy controls showed no such increase. Researchers did not know the antigen targets of the expanded CD8+ clones.

About this clone: Its antigen is not identified.

Germline lookup yields CDR1 PRHDT and CDR2 FYEKMQ (reference sequence). The CDR3 loop spans 17 amino acids. V lost 0 bases, J lost 0 bases, and 12 bases lay in between. Isolation of the CD4+ and CD8+ populations was accomplished via positive magnetic bead selection, with purity assessed by flow cytometry. Assay: immunoSEQ multiplex PCR; the TCRdb copy retains only in-frame clones and omits some. This table has approximately 16,000 clones, approximately 72% appearing once. This chain links TRBV13 with TRBJ2-1; the D is unclear. The sequence derives from an adult with rheumatoid arthritis. The sample taken for sequencing was CD8+ T cells sorted from blood. CDR3 region: CASSLGRIGPSYNEQFF. The CDR3, as DNA: TGTGCCAGCAGCTTAGGCCGTATAGGGCCCTCCTACAATGAGCAGTTCTTC. Full variable domain (rest looked up from reference TRBV13 and TRBJ2-1): AAGVIQSPRHLIKEKRETATLKCYPIPRHDTVYWYQQGPGQDPQFLISFYEKMQSDKGSIPDRFSAQQFSDYHSELNMSSLELGDSALYFCASSLGRIGPSYNEQFFGPGTRLTVL.